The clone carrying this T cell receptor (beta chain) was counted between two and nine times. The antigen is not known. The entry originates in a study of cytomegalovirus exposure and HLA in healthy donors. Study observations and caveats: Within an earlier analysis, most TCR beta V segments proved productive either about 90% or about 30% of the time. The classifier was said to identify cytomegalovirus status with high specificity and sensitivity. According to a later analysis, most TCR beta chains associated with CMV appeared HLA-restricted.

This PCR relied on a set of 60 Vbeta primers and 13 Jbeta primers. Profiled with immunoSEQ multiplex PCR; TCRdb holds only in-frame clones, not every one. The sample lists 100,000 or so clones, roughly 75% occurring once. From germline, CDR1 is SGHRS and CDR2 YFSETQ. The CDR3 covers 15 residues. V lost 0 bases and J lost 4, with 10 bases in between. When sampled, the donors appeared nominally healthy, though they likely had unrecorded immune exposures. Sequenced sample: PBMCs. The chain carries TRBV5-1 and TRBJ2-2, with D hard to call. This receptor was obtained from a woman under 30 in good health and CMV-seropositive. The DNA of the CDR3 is TGCGCCAGCAGCTTGGAATGGCTCCCCACCGGGGAGCTGTTTTTT. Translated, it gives CASSLEWLPTGELFF.